Shown below are 14 T cell receptor beta chains from a single sample sequenced in a study of beta chain features in type 1 diabetes. As every portion of the isolated RNA was reverse transcribed, the sequencing read expressed TCRB transcripts. Here immunoSEQ multiplex PCR was the method, and the copy in TCRdb shows in-frame clones only, minus some. Of hundreds of thousands of clones in the sample, around 15% were seen once. The sample comprised central memory CD4+ T cells from blood. Receptors originate from a man aged 25-45 years in good health.

CDR3 in amino acids: CASSPRAGGLYNEQFF. Here the CDR3 DNA reads TGTGCCAGCAGCCCTCGGGCGGGGGGGCTCTACAATGAGCAGTTCTTC. The chain has TRBV5-4 and TRBJ2-1; 9 bases agree with TRBD2. With V trimmed by 4 bases and J by 3 bases, 8 bases remained unmatched. The CDR3 consists of 16 residues. The V gene's germline CDR1 is SGHNT and CDR2 YYREEE (reference sequence).

The chain is built from TRBV19 and TRBJ2-1, with 8 bases fitting TRBD2. V lost 1 base, J lost 6 bases, and 11 bases stayed unmatched. Germline V gene data show CDR1 as LNHDA and CDR2 as SQIVND (reference sequence). The CDR3 totals 17 residues. In DNA, the CDR3 is TGTGCCAGTAGTATAGGTCTAGTCGGGACTAGGGTCAATGAGCAGTTCTTC. Translated, it gives CASSIGLVGTRVNEQFF.

This clone was found a few times. J is TRBJ2-3 and V is TRBV5-1, with D perhaps matching TRBD1 (6 bases). The germline V gene has CDR1 SGHRS and CDR2 YFSETQ. CDR3 length: 11 residues. V lost 5 bases, J lost 7 bases, and 8 bases lay in between. This CDR3 reads CASSRDNTQYF. CDR3 DNA sequence: TGCGCCAGCAGTAGGGACAATACGCAGTATTTT.

The chain recombines TRBV9 with TRBJ2-5, with D possibly being TRBD1 or TRBD2 (5 bases each). Germline V gene lookup returns CDR1 SGDLS and CDR2 YYNGEE. V lost 0 bases and J 5 bases, leaving 8 bases between the germline ends. CDR3 length: 13 residues. The CDR3 DNA follows: TGTGCCAGCAGCGTAGGGGGGACGGAGACCCAGTACTTC. Amino acid sequence: CASSVGGTETQYF.

This clone was picked up a small number of times. This chain connects TRBV7-2 to TRBJ2-3; 10 bases match TRBD1. Germline trimming cut 7 bases from V and 4 bases from J; bases unmatched to any gene: 11. Per germline, CDR1 SGHTA and CDR2 FQGNSA. The CDR3 extends over 16 amino acids. CDR3 DNA sequence: TGTGCCAGCACACCAAGCCGGGACAGGGGCTCAGATACGCAGTATTTT. Translation: CASTPSRDRGSDTQYF.

This clone was detected a few times. V gene TRBV19 combines with J gene TRBJ1-4; no clear D. The germline V gene encodes CDR1 LNHDA and CDR2 SQIVND (reference sequence). V lost 6 bases, J lost 5 bases, and 7 bases lay in between. There are 12 residues in the CDR3. The CDR3 sequence is CASSSLNEKLFF. CDR3 nucleotide sequence: TGTGCCAGTAGCAGCCTAAATGAAAAACTGTTTTTT.

This clone was counted a few times. The rearrangement links TRBV5-6 to TRBJ2-7; D possibly corresponds to TRBD1 (5 bases). The CDR3 runs 14 residues. Germline-derived CDR1 and CDR2 are SGHDT and YYEEEE. The V and J ends lost 2 bases and 4 bases respectively, with 13 bases between them. CDR3 residues: CASSLGRGRYEQYV. The DNA of the CDR3 is TGTGCCAGCAGCTTAGGTAGGGGTCGTTACGAGCAGTACGTC.

A word on this clone: A junction boundary mismatches the germline segment, possibly from a read error. The J gene is TRBJ2-1, the V gene TRBV14; D is unclear. CDR1 is SGHDN, CDR2 FVKESK, per germline. The CDR3 has 13 residues. The CDR3 region has the DNA TGTGCCAGCAGCCCGGAGTTGTACAGTGAGCAGTTCTTC. Protein sequence: CASSPELYSEQFF.

The chain couples TRBV10-2 to TRBJ1-5, with D maybe TRBD1 (6 bases). CDR1 is WSHSY and CDR2 is SAAADI in the germline V gene. V lost 9 bases, J lost 1 base, and 16 bases lay in between. This CDR3 spans 15 amino acids. The CDR3 bases are TGCGCCAGAAAAAACAGGGAGGAAAGCAATCAGCCCCAGCATTTT. Translation gives CARKNREESNQPQHF.

This clone was seen at least ten times. The CDR3 coding sequence is TGTGCCAGCAGCTCCGAGAACACAGATACGCAGTATTTT. This codes for CASSSENTDTQYF. V is TRBV7-3 and J is TRBJ2-3, with D uncertain. V lost 4 bases and J lost 2, with 7 bases in between. The CDR3 covers 13 residues. Germline values: CDR1 SGHTA, CDR2 FQGTGA.

This clone was seen only a few times. V is TRBV6-5 and J is TRBJ2-1, with D uncertain. Germline assignment: CDR1 MNHEY and CDR2 SVGAGI. The CDR3 has 15 residues. V was pared by 2 bases and J by 0 bases, with 8 bases between. The CDR3 sequence: CASSYGRSSYNEQFF. The CDR3 nucleotides read TGTGCCAGCAGTTACGGGCGAAGCTCCTACAATGAGCAGTTCTTC.

This clone was seen only a few times. This chain links TRBV7-2 with TRBJ1-1; D is ambiguous. The V end lost 1 base, the J end lost 8 bases, and 5 bases lay between the germline ends. This CDR3 has 11 amino acids. Germline loops: CDR1 SGHTA, CDR2 FQGNSA. In DNA, the CDR3 is TGTGCCAGCAGCTTAGGAGGGGAAGCTTTCTTT. Its translation: CASSLGGEAFF.

This clone has just a few counts. Additional DNA sequences in this sample encode the identical CDR3. This chain joins TRBV27 and TRBJ1-2; 9 bases are shared with TRBD1. In germline, CDR1 is MNHEY, CDR2 SMNVEV (reference sequence). V gave up 0 bases and J gave up 4 bases; unmatched junction bases: 0. The CDR3 length is 14 residues. Written as DNA, the CDR3 is TGTGCCAGCAGTTTATCGGGACAGGGCTATGGCTACACCTTC. This gives the protein CASSLSGQGYGYTF.

This clone occurred many times. The chain couples TRBV7-2 to TRBJ2-1, with 12 bases lining up with TRBD2. CDR1 is SGHTA, CDR2 FQGNSA, per germline. V was pared by 4 bases and J by 9 bases, with 4 bases of the junction left unmatched. CDR3 length: 14 residues. CDR3 nucleotides: TGTGCCAGCAGCTCGACTAGCGGGAGATTTGAGCAGTTCTTC. This translates into CASSSTSGRFEQFF.